The next 3 T cell receptor beta chains were all read from a single sample in a study of T cell repertoires in cytomegalovirus infection. These receptors have no identified antigens. From the reads, TCRdb called clonotypes with MiXCR, one entry per CDR3 protein. This sample has 650,000 to 900,000 distinct CDR3 sequences, with 25% to 35% found just once. The sequences come from cultured CD8+ T cells from PBMCs, collected from culture after CMV antigen stimulation. These receptors were obtained from a human donor in good health (CMV status not recorded). Some clones in this sample may be carry-over from other donors' samples.

The chain joins TRBV19 to TRBJ2-1; 12 nucleotides line up with TRBD2. The CDR3 covers 17 residues. The germline V gene has CDR1 LNHDA and CDR2 SQIVND (reference sequence). V lost 6 bases to trimming and J lost 0 bases; unmatched junction nucleotides: 6. The CDR3 here is CASSRTSGDSSYNEQFF. In DNA form, the CDR3 reads TGTGCCAGTAGCAGGACTAGCGGGGATAGCTCCTACAATGAGCAGTTCTTC.

At least ten counts were recorded for this clonotype. The genes are TRBV7-2 and TRBJ2-1; D unclear. Germline V gives CDR1 SGHTA, CDR2 FQGNSA. V lost 2 bases and J 0 bases, leaving 17 bases between the germline ends. This CDR3 is 18 amino acids long. CDR3 bases: TGTGCCAGCAGCTTAATGTTCGGTGGGTCCTACTCCTACAATGAGCAGTTCTTC. Residues: CASSLMFGGSYSYNEQFF. The variable domain in full, with the rest retrieved from reference TRBV7-2 and TRBJ2-1, is GAGVSQSPSNKVTEKGKDVELRCDPISGHTALYWYRQSLGQGLEFLIYFQGNSAPDKSGLPSDRFSAERTGGSVSTLTIQRTQQEDSAVYLCASSLMFGGSYSYNEQFFGPGTRLTVL.

Remarks on this clonotype: A much larger clone lies one base from this, so it may be a read error. The CDR3 nucleotides are TGTACCAGCAGTGAGGGGGGGGCTACCTCCAAAAACATTCAGTACTTC. It is translated as CTSSEGGATSKNIQYF. The chain uses TRBV6-1 and TRBJ2-4; D is possibly TRBD2 (7 bases). Germline-derived CDR1 and CDR2 are MNHNS and SASEGT. This CDR3 is built from 16 residues.